The present T cell receptor (beta chain) was sequenced within a study of cytomegalovirus exposure and HLA in healthy donors. PCR primers comprised 60 Vbeta and 13 Jbeta primers. Data came from immunoSEQ multiplex PCR; TCRdb stores just in-frame clones and leaves some out. The sample holds about 190,000 clones, approximately 90% seen once. Per the germline V gene, CDR1 is MNHEY and CDR2 is SVGAGI. The CDR3 covers 13 residues. The V and J ends lost 5 bases and 2 bases, in that order; junction bases with no gene match: 3. Sequencing was carried out using PBMCs. The chain recombines TRBV6-5 with TRBJ2-7, with 7 bases lining up with TRBD1. This clonotype was sampled from a boy between 2 and 10 years old in good health and CMV-seronegative. This chain's CDR3 is CASSADRTYEQYF. The DNA for the CDR3 is TGTGCCAGCAGTGCGGACAGGACCTACGAGCAGTACTTC.